Listed here are 2 T cell receptor beta chains from one sample, sequenced in a study of shared clonotypes between healthy human individuals. TCRdb's table, derived via immunoSEQ multiplex PCR, lists solely in-frame clones and lacks some. The sample includes some 1.1 million clones, around 77% seen only once; the top ten take 0.89%. The sequencing input was memory CD4+ T cells from PBMCs. As to subset: CD45RA-negative fraction. These receptors all come from a man aged 18 to 30 in good health. Some clones in this sample may be carry-over from other donors' samples.

The chain carries TRBV5-1 and TRBJ2-1; D not certain. This CDR3 has 16 residues. V was pared by 2 bases and J by 0 bases, with 12 bases between. Germline loops: CDR1 SGHRS, CDR2 YFSETQ. The CDR3 nucleotides are TGCGCCAGCAGCTTTCGATATCGAAGCTCCTACAATGAGCAGTTCTTC. Residues: CASSFRYRSSYNEQFF.

This chain connects TRBV18 to TRBJ2-7, with D perhaps TRBD1 (7 bases). V lost 2 bases and J lost 2, with 10 bases in between. This CDR3 is built from 14 residues. Germline loops: CDR1 KGHSH, CDR2 LQKENI. The CDR3 DNA sequence: TGTGCCAGCTCACCATGGAGGGGGCCCTACGAGCAGTACTTC. It codes for CASSPWRGPYEQYF.